The rows below give T cell receptor beta chains drawn from one sample of a study of T-cell reconstitution after alpha-beta-depleted transplantation in children. MiXCR, run by TCRdb on the PCR reads, gives a single entry per CDR3 protein. The sample shows approximately 250,000 distinct CDR3 sequences, around 25% of them seen only once. The sample was PBMCs, taken before TCRalphabeta/CD19-depleted stem cell transplant. All receptors come from a girl aged 2-15 years with Fanconi anemia, due to receive a stem cell transplant. The CDR3 runs from the conserved cysteine through the conserved F or W. The D gene is left open where the match is weak. Rows may omit the clone size; those that give it use once, few, many or a size class.

size: many; D: NA; V: TRBV20-1; J: TRBJ1-1; DNA: TGCAGTGCTATCTTAACCAGGGTAATTTCTACTGAAGCTTTCTTT; CDR3: CSAILTRVISTEAFF
size: many; D: NA; V: TRBV29-1; J: TRBJ2-3; DNA: TGCAGCGTGGGGCAGGGTCCGATAAACGTGGAACTTAACACAGATACGCAGTATTTT; CDR3: CSVGQGPINVELNTDTQYF
size: NA; D: NA; V: TRBV5-1; J: TRBJ2-2; DNA: TGCGCCAGCAGCATAGACAGTCCCGGGGAGCTGTTTTTT; CDR3: CASSIDSPGELFF
size: NA; D: TRBD2; V: TRBV6-1; J: TRBJ2-3; DNA: TGTGCCAGCAGTGCAACTAGCGGGGCTAGCACAGATACGCAGTATTTT; CDR3: CASSATSGASTDTQYF
size: many; D: TRBD2; V: TRBV20-1; J: TRBJ2-2; DNA: TGCAGTGCTAGAGATGCGGGGAATGGGAGGGCCGGGGAGCTGTTTTTT; CDR3: CSARDAGNGRAGELFF
size: NA; D: TRBD2; V: TRBV20-1; J: TRBJ2-3; DNA: TGCAGTGCTCGGCGGGGGGGCCTTGAGAGCACAGATACGCAGTATTTT; CDR3: CSARRGGLESTDTQYF
size: few; D: NA; V: TRBV2; J: TRBJ2-7; DNA: TGTGCCAGCACAGGGACCGAGCAGTACTTC; CDR3: CASTGTEQYF
size: once; D: NA; V: TRBV11-2; J: TRBJ2-5; DNA: TGTGCCAGCAGCTTATATTCTGGCAGTAATCAAGAGACCCAGTACTTC; CDR3: CASSLYSGSNQETQYF
size: many; D: NA; V: TRBV10-2; J: TRBJ2-1; DNA: TGCGCCAGCAATCGTAATGAGCAGTTCTTC; CDR3: CASNRNEQFF
size: many; D: TRBD2; V: TRBV20-1; J: TRBJ2-3; DNA: TGCAGTGCTAGAGATCCTAGCGGAGATACGCAGTATTTT; CDR3: CSARDPSGDTQYF
size: NA; D: NA; V: TRBV7-8; J: TRBJ2-7; DNA: TGTGCCAGCAGCCCTCCGGGACTTAACTACGAGCAGTACTTC; CDR3: CASSPPGLNYEQYF
size: NA; D: NA; V: TRBV4-2; J: TRBJ2-3; DNA: TGTGCCAGCAGCCAACGACTCGCTAGCTGGGGGACAGATACGCAGTATTTT; CDR3: CASSQRLASWGTDTQYF
size: NA; D: NA; V: TRBV28; J: TRBJ1-2; DNA: TGTGCCAGCACCATAGGGACGGGCTACACCTTC; CDR3: CASTIGTGYTF
size: many; D: NA; V: TRBV6-5; J: TRBJ1-4; DNA: TGTGCCAGCAGTTACTCGAGCGGGGCTCTTAATGAAAAACTGTTTTTT; CDR3: CASSYSSGALNEKLFF
size: few; D: NA; V: TRBV12-3/TRBV12-4; J: TRBJ1-5; DNA: TGTGCCAGCAGCCAAATCGGGCTCCCGGTGACCCAGCATTTT; CDR3: CASSQIGLPVTQHF
size: many; D: NA; V: TRBV20-1; J: TRBJ2-2; DNA: TGCAGTGCTAGCGGGGGCCTTAACACCGGGGAGCTGTTTTTT; CDR3: CSASGGLNTGELFF
size: NA; D: NA; V: TRBV6-1; J: TRBJ2-7; DNA: TGTGCCAGCAGTAACCGAGCAGTGGCCTTC; CDR3: CASSNRAVAF
size: NA; D: NA; V: TRBV2; J: TRBJ2-1; DNA: TGTGCCAGCAGCATGGGACTTCTAGCCTCCTACAATGAGCAGTTCTTC; CDR3: CASSMGLLASYNEQFF
size: few; D: NA; V: TRBV20-1; J: TRBJ1-2; DNA: TGCAGTGCTACCCCGAGGGGCAGGCAGACTTACACCTTC; CDR3: CSATPRGRQTYTF
size: few; D: TRBD1; V: TRBV6-2/TRBV6-3; J: TRBJ2-7; DNA: TGTGCCAGCAGTTACCCAGGGACAGACTACGAGCAGTACTTC; CDR3: CASSYPGTDYEQYF
size: few; D: TRBD1; V: TRBV28; J: TRBJ1-2; DNA: TGTGCCAGCAGAATCTATTCAGGGGGCTTCTATGGCTACACCTTC; CDR3: CASRIYSGGFYGYTF
size: few; D: NA; V: TRBV20-1; J: TRBJ1-5; DNA: TGCAGTGCAATACGGGGTGCGGAACAGCCCCAGCATTTT; CDR3: CSAIRGAEQPQHF
size: many; D: TRBD1; V: TRBV28; J: TRBJ2-7; DNA: TGTGCCAGCAGTTTATCCGGGACAGGGGTACTCTACGAGCAGTACTTC; CDR3: CASSLSGTGVLYEQYF
size: NA; D: TRBD1; V: TRBV6-5; J: TRBJ2-7; DNA: TGTGCCAGCAGTTACTTAGTGCCAGACGGGACAGACTACGAGCAGTACTTC; CDR3: CASSYLVPDGTDYEQYF
size: once; D: NA; V: TRBV3-1; J: TRBJ2-7; DNA: TGTGCCAGCAGCCATTGGGACCAGACCTACGAGCAGTACTTC; CDR3: CASSHWDQTYEQYF
size: NA; D: TRBD1; V: TRBV7-9; J: TRBJ2-5; DNA: TGTGCCAGCAGCGACAGGGTAGGGGACCAAGAGACCCAGTACTTC; CDR3: CASSDRVGDQETQYF
size: many; D: NA; V: TRBV12-3/TRBV12-4; J: TRBJ1-5; DNA: TGTGCCAGCAGTTGGCCCTATCAGCCCCAGCATTTT; CDR3: CASSWPYQPQHF
size: few; D: TRBD1; V: TRBV12-3/TRBV12-4; J: TRBJ2-1; DNA: TGTGCCAGCAGTTTTGGGACAGGGGGCTACAATGAGCAGTTCTTC; CDR3: CASSFGTGGYNEQFF
size: many; D: TRBD2; V: TRBV12-3/TRBV12-4; J: TRBJ2-3; DNA: TGTGCCAGCAGTTTTGGACTAGCCAGAAGCACAGATACGCAGTATTTT; CDR3: CASSFGLARSTDTQYF